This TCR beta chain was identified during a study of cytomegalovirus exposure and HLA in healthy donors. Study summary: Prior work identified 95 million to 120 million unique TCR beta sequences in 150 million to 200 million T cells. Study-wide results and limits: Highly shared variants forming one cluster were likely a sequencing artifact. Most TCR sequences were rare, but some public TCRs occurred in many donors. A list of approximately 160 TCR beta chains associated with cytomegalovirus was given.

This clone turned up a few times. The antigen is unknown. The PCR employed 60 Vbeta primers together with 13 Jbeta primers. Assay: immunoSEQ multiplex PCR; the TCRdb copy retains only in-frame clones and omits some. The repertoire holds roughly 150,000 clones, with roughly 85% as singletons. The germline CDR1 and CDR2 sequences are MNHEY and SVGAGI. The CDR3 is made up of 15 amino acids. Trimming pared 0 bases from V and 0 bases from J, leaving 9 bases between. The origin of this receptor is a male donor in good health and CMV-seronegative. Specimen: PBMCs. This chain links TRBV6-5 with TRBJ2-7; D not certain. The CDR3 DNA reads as TGTGCCAGCAGTTACTCGGTGGCCGCCTCCTACGAGCAGTACTTC. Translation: CASSYSVAASYEQYF.